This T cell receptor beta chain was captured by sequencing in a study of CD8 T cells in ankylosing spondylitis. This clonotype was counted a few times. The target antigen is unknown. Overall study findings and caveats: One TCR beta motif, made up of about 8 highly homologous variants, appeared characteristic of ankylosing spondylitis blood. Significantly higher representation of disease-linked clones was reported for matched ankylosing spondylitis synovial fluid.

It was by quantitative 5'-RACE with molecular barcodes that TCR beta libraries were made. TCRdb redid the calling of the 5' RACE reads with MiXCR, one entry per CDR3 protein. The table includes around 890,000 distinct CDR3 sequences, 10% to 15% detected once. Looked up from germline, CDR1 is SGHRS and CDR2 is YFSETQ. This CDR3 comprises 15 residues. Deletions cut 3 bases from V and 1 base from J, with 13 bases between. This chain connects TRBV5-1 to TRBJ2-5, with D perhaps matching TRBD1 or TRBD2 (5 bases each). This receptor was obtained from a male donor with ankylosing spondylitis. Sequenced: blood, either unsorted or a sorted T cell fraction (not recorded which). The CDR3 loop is CASSSGRRIQETQYF. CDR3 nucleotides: TGCGCCAGCAGCTCGGGGCGGCGCATCCAAGAGACCCAGTACTTC.